This T cell receptor beta chain comes out of a study of T cell repertoires in ileal Crohn's disease (dated 2019 in TCRdb). With respect to the entire study: The median duration of disease was around 7.3 years, and at the time of surgery 35% of patients were active smokers. TCR repertoire analysis was done in about 59 Crohn's disease patients from a prospective multicentre cohort. Running in parallel with the study was a multicentre cohort set up to find predictors of early endoscopic recurrence following ileocolonic resection. A Rutgeerts score higher than i0 was the definition used for endoscopic postoperative recurrence. All patients had surgery for a complication: stricturing disease in roughly 61% and penetrating disease in roughly 39%. A total of around 150 mucosal samples from roughly 60 patients were sequenced, collected from several sites on the surgical specimen as well as at postoperative endoscopy. Postoperative therapy was given to about half of the patients, with thiopurines administered to roughly twelve patients and anti-TNF agents administered to around 19 patients. What the work shows at the level of the full study, not this receptor alone: A significantly higher proportion of clonal expansions was observed in active smokers at surgery than in non-smokers (about 25% vs 20%, p=0.02). Higher percentages of high-frequency clones at the time of surgery were linked to endoscopic recurrence, and every patient with clonality above 26.8% (18/57) had recurrence. Mucosal CD4 and CD8 T cells were sorted and sequenced only in a subgroup of patients, whose size was not stated. Sorted CD8 T cells carried more high-frequency clones than CD4 T cells, suggesting mucosal expansions were mainly CD8.

To be eligible, patients had to be adults with ileal or ileocolonic Crohn's disease and an indication for ileocolonic resection. Whole ileal mucosal biopsies were kept frozen at -80 degrees C prior to DNA extraction. Genomic DNA was extracted from frozen whole biopsies with a TRizol-based method and quantified on a NanoDrop 2000 spectrophotometer. CDR1 SEHNR and CDR2 FQNEAQ are derived from the germline V gene (reference sequence). Inclusive of the bounding cysteine and phenylalanine, the CDR3 is 13 residues long. CDR3 DNA only is kept here, 39 bases in frame from base 1. V is pared back by 2 bases and J by 2 bases, with 5 bases lying between the germline termini. For commercial TCRB immunosequencing, approximately 500 nanograms of biopsy DNA were submitted for each sample. Adaptive Biotechnology amplified CDR3 regions from genomic DNA with a two-step multiplex PCR that controlled for amplification bias. Primers for every V and J gene segment were used in the first PCR, and barcodes and Illumina adapters were added in the second PCR. CDR3 libraries were sequenced using an Illumina instrument. Regarding the original processing steps: The analysis used both the pipelines supplied by the vendor and custom analysis of the raw data in R/Bioconductor with R version 3.3.0. Clonality, which ranges from 0 to 1, was calculated as the inverse of the normalised Shannon entropy across all productive clones. The repertoire share taken up by the top 100 clones defined high-frequency clones, and only clones that passed a 95% confidence test were kept. Repertoire diversity was measured with the Simpson index, and overlap between samples was measured with the Morisita-Horn index. TCRdb stores this immuneACCESS table with in-frame sequences only. Part of the clones is absent; in the studies checked, under half of the shortfall reflects unresolved V genes, and no reason is known for the rest. The V and J calls and clone size were taken over from that table, and D and trimming were inferred from the DNA. For this sample there are 2,000 to 2,500 clones; about four fifths appear just once. The ten top clones hold 11% of the sample.

To note about this clone: Its antigen target is currently unknown. Base-call qualities are not available, and no considerably larger clone is one nucleotide away.

Sequencing was carried out using ileal tissue. The sequence joins TRBV7-9 to TRBJ2-3, with the D gene not confidently named. The TCR sequence derives from an adult with Crohn's disease. The DNA sequence is given as TGTGCCAGCAGCTTACTCCCCACAGATACGCAGTATTTT. Translated, this gives CASSLLPTDTQYF.